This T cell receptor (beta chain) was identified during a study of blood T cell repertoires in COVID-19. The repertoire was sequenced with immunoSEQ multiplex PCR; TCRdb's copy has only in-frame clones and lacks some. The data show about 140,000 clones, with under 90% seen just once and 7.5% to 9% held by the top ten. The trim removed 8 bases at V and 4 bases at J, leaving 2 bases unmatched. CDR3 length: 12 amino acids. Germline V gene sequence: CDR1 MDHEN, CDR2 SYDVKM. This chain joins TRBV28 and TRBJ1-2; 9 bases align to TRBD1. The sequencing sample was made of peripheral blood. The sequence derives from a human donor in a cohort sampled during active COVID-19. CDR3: CASLDRGYGYTF. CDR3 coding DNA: TGTGCCAGCCTGGACAGGGGCTATGGCTACACCTTC.